The 24 T cell receptor beta chains below all came from one sample that was sequenced in a study of tissue T cells after allogeneic stem cell transplantation. TCRdb's table, derived via immunoSEQ multiplex PCR, lists solely in-frame clones and lacks some. The table shows roughly 51,000 clones, with approximately 70% occurring only once. What was sequenced was sorted cells pooled from one or two spleens. Receptor source: a pool of C57BL/6 mice in good health.

This clone was picked up a small number of times. Mouse gene names apply. The read ends 1 residue shy of where the CDR3 ends; the end is completed using the germline J gene. The chain carries TRBV12-1 and TRBJ1-3, with D tentatively TRBD1 (5 bases). CDR3 length: 13 amino acids. Germline CDR1 reads SGHSN; CDR2 reads HYEKVE. V lost 0 bases and J lost 5, with 7 bases in between. The CDR3 spells CASSLQGRNTLYF. CDR3 DNA, as far as it was read: TGTGCCAGCTCTCTCCAGGGAAGAAATACGCTCTAT.

For this clone: Gene labels here are mouse ones. The sequence runs out 1 residue before the end of the CDR3; the remainder is reconstructed from the germline J gene. The chain uses TRBV2 and TRBJ2-5; 14 nucleotides agree with TRBD2. Trimming at V came to 4 bases and at J to 6 bases, leaving 9 bases not matched to a gene. The CDR3 totals 17 residues. Germline assignment: CDR1 LGHNA and CDR2 YSYQKL. This CDR3 is CASSPSGTGGARDTQYF. The CDR3 bases that were read are TGTGCCAGCAGCCCCTCCGGGACTGGGGGGGCGAGGGACACCCAGTAC.

With respect to this clone: The genes and germline here are from mouse. The read halts 1 residue ahead of the CDR3 end, with the missing end drawn from the germline J gene. This specimen includes other DNA sequences encoding the same CDR3. This sequence joins TRBV13-3 and TRBJ1-4; D gene ambiguous. The V end lost 0 bases, the J end lost 0 bases, and 3 bases lay between the germline ends. The CDR3 spans 14 residues. Germline CDR1 and CDR2: NNHDY and SYVADS. The DNA read from the CDR3 is TGTGCCAGCAGTGATGGGGTTTCCAACGAAAGATTATTT. It yields the protein CASSDGVSNERLF. The entire CDR3 sequence reads CASSDGVSNERLFF.

This clone was seen just once. The gene names here belong to mouse. This CDR3 reads CSSSQRDWGGAGTLYF. The covered CDR3 bases are TGCTCCAGCAGTCAACGGGACTGGGGGGGCGCCGGAACGCTGTAT. The chain joins TRBV23 to TRBJ2-3; the D call in the table, TRBD2, was not verified against the DNA. The read gets to within 1 residue of the CDR3 end, and the germline J gene fills in the rest. CDR3 length: 16 residues. Germline CDR1 and CDR2: KGHTA and FQNQQP.

As concerns this clone: Here the gene names and germline are mouse. The CDR3 end falls 1 residue outside the read, so it is completed with the germline J gene. V usage is TRBV15 and J usage is TRBJ1-1; 9 nucleotides line up with TRBD1. This CDR3 region has 14 residues. Per the germline V gene, CDR1 is SGHND and CDR2 is FRSKSL. J was trimmed by 1 base and V by 6 bases; bases with no gene match: 3. CDR3 DNA (partial): TGTGCCAGCAGGCCGGGACAGGGAAACACAGAAGTCTTC. Translation: CASRPGQGNTEVF. In full, the CDR3 reads CASRPGQGNTEVFF. Drawing the rest from reference TRBV15 and TRBJ1-1, the complete variable domain is DAGVTQTPRHEVAEKGQTIILKCEPVSGHNDLFWYRQTKIQGLELLSYFRSKSLMEDGGAFKDRFKAEMLNSSFSTLKIQPTEPKDSAVYLCASRPGQGNTEVFFGKGTRLTVV.

This clone showed up just a few times. Gene names and germline match the mouse. The read ends 1 residue early relative to the CDR3; the germline J gene fills the gap. The V gene is TRBV13-3, the J gene TRBJ2-1; 10 bases match TRBD2. V shed 3 bases and J 12 bases; nucleotides not matched to a gene: 3. Germline CDR1 NNHDY, CDR2 SYVADS. This CDR3 has 12 residues. CDR3 DNA (partial): TGTGCCAGCAGTGGGACTGGGGGACGGCAGTTC. Its protein product is CASSGTGGRQF. From start to end, the CDR3 is CASSGTGGRQFF.

Only a few counts were recorded for this clone. Germline and genes here are mouse. The CDR3 is cut off 1 residue early in the read; its end comes from the germline J gene. The V gene is TRBV12-2, the J gene TRBJ1-3, with D hard to call. The CDR3 consists of 14 residues. The germline V gene encodes CDR1 SGHLS and CDR2 HYDKME. The V and J ends lost 2 bases and 0 bases respectively, with 7 bases between them. Partial CDR3 DNA: TGTGCCAGCTCTCCCCCAAATTCTGGAAATACGCTCTAT. Amino acids: CASSPPNSGNTLY. Given in full, the CDR3 is CASSPPNSGNTLYF. Full variable domain (missing parts from reference TRBV12-2 and TRBJ1-3): NSGVVQSPRYIIKGKGERSILKCIPISGHLSVAWYQQTQGQELKFFIQHYDKMERDKGNLPSRFSVQQFDDYHSEMNMSALELEDSAVYFCASSPPNSGNTLYFGEGSRLIVV.

A few counts support this clone. The gene symbols are mouse symbols. The CDR3 is CASGDNGLGGREQYF. The CDR3 bases that were read are TGTGCCAGCGGTGATAACGGACTGGGGGGGCGTGAACAGTAC. V gene TRBV13-2 combines with J gene TRBJ2-7, with TRBD2 identical over 13 bases. Read data end 1 residue before the CDR3 end; the end is taken from the germline J gene. The ends lost 1 base at V and 6 bases at J; junction bases unmatched: 4. CDR1 and CDR2 (germline): NNHNN, SYGAGS (reference sequence). The CDR3 has 15 residues.

In the case of this clone: Gene labels here are mouse ones. Coverage ceases 1 residue before the CDR3 finishes, and the germline J gene fills in the end. The rearrangement uses TRBV3 and TRBJ1-2, with D perhaps TRBD1 (5 bases). CDR1 and CDR2 (germline): SNHLY, FYNGKV (reference sequence). The CDR3 covers 13 residues. Trimming cost V 3 bases and J 3 bases, with 8 bases left between them. CDR3 region: CASSFGRDSDYTF. The sequenced part of the CDR3 DNA is TGTGCCAGCAGCTTTGGCAGGGACTCCGACTACACC.

Notes on this clone: The germline and genes are mouse ones. The observed sequence ends 1 residue before the CDR3 terminus, with the missing tail filled in from the germline J gene. This chain connects TRBV13-2 to TRBJ1-4, with TRBD1 matching 10 bases. The germline gives CDR1 NNHNN, CDR2 SYGAGS (reference sequence). After removal of 2 bases from V and 5 bases from J, the junction contained 3 bases not matched to a gene. The CDR3 has 15 amino acids. CDR3 protein: CASGDRTGGNERLFF. Partial CDR3 DNA: TGTGCCAGCGGTGACCGGACAGGGGGGAACGAAAGATTATTT.

This clone was seen a single time. Gene and germline names: mouse. The sequence runs out 1 residue before the end of the CDR3; the remainder is reconstructed from the germline J gene. J is TRBJ1-6 and V is TRBV20; D gene unclear. TRBJ1-6 is classed as an ORF, of uncertain function. The CDR3 length is 14 residues. Trimming shortened V by 3 bases and J by 0 bases, and 6 bases separated the two germline ends. CDR1 and CDR2 (germline): GFQATS, STVNSAI. This chain's CDR3 is CGARQNSYNSPLYF. Partial CDR3 DNA: TGTGGTGCTAGACAAAATTCCTATAATTCGCCCCTCTAC.

For this clone: Gene names and germline match the mouse. The read comes to an end 1 residue before the CDR3 does, leaving the germline J gene to fill in the end. This rearrangement joins TRBV29 to TRBJ1-2; 7 bases agree with TRBD1. CDR3 length: 13 residues. Germline lookup yields CDR1 MSHET and CDR2 SYDVDS. With 5 bases clipped from V and 2 bases from J, the junction kept 2 bases outside the gene matches. The CDR3 region is CASSTGANSDYTF. The sequenced CDR3 bases are TGTGCTAGCAGTACAGGGGCGAACTCCGACTACACC.

Notes on this clone: Genes here carry mouse names. The sequenced fragment ends 1 residue before the CDR3 boundary, so the rest is inferred from the germline J gene. The chain couples TRBV13-3 to TRBJ2-7; a possible D gene is TRBD1 (5 bases). CDR1 is NNHDY, CDR2 SYVADS, per germline. Trimming took off 5 bases at V and 5 bases at J, with 8 bases between the two ends. The CDR3 is 11 amino acids. CDR3 sequence: CASRGRDEQYF. The DNA read from the CDR3 is TGTGCCAGCAGGGGCAGGGATGAACAGTAC.

This clone was seen only once. The genes are named according to mouse. The read comes to an end 1 residue before the CDR3 does, leaving the germline J gene to fill in the end. The chain couples TRBV13-1 to TRBJ2-5, with 8 positions matching TRBD2. The CDR3 spans 14 residues. J was trimmed by 3 bases and V by 4 bases; bases with no gene match: 4. Germline V CDR1 and CDR2: NSHNY, SYGAGN. CDR3 amino acids: CASSLAGGQDTQYF. CDR3 DNA (partial): TGTGCCAGCAGTCTGGCTGGGGGGCAAGACACCCAGTAC.

A note on this clone: Gene names follow the mouse nomenclature. Coverage ceases 1 residue before the CDR3 finishes, and the germline J gene fills in the end. The chain employs TRBV13-2 and TRBJ2-5, with 8 nucleotides matching TRBD1. The CDR3 is 11 amino acids. Trimming at V came to 7 bases and at J to 6 bases, leaving 1 base not matched to a gene. Looked up from germline, CDR1 is NNHNN and CDR2 is SYGAGS (reference sequence). The sequenced CDR3 bases are TGTGCCAGCTGGGACAGGGACACCCAGTAC. Amino acid sequence: CASWDRDTQY. In full, the CDR3 is CASWDRDTQYF.

Regarding this clone: Any gene name here is a mouse gene name. The read finishes 1 residue shy of the CDR3 end, and the germline J gene is used to complete it. The rearrangement uses TRBV13-1 and TRBJ1-1; 9 bases map to TRBD1. The V gene end was trimmed by 6 bases and the J gene end by 3 bases; junction bases not matched to a gene: 6. CDR1 is NSHNY and CDR2 is SYGAGN in the germline V gene. The CDR3 consists of 14 residues. CDR3 sequence reads: CASKSGTGYTEVFF. CDR3 bases read: TGTGCCAGCAAGAGCGGGACAGGGTACACAGAAGTCTTC.

With respect to this clone: Genes and germline come from the mouse. The read is 1 residue too short to cover the CDR3 end, so that end is filled in from the germline J gene. This chain joins TRBV5 and TRBJ1-1, with a possible D match to TRBD1 (6 bases). This CDR3 contains 14 residues. Trimming shortened V by 3 bases and J by 1 base, and 9 bases separated the two germline ends. Germline-derived CDR1 and CDR2 are LGHNA and YNLKQL (reference sequence). The CDR3 loop reads CASSQKGQNTEVFF. Partial CDR3 DNA: TGTGCCAGCAGCCAGAAGGGACAAAACACAGAAGTCTTC.

In regard to this clone: Gene names denote mouse genes. The read ends 1 residue shy of where the CDR3 ends; the end is completed using the germline J gene. The chain combines TRBV2 with TRBJ2-3; 10 nucleotides align to TRBD2. V trimming: 0 bases; J trimming: 1 base; junction bases outside the gene matches: 7. CDR1 is LGHNA, CDR2 YSYQKL, per germline. This CDR3 region has 18 residues. Incomplete CDR3 DNA: TGTGCCAGCAGCCAAGATGAGGCTGGGGGGGCGGGTGCAGAAACGCTGTAT. It encodes CASSQDEAGGAGAETLY. Given in full, the CDR3 is CASSQDEAGGAGAETLYF.

In the case of this clone: Mouse gene names apply. The CDR3 is cut off 1 residue early in the read; its end comes from the germline J gene. The chain carries TRBV26 and TRBJ2-3; D is unclear. The CDR3 consists of 14 residues. Germline CDR1 is KGHPV and CDR2 is FQNQEV (reference sequence). The V gene lost 4 bases and the J gene lost 0 bases, with 8 bases spanning the gap. CDR3 DNA (partial): TGTGCCAGCAGTCCCCAATTTAGTGCAGAAACGCTGTAT. It encodes CASSPQFSAETLY. The CDR3 in full is CASSPQFSAETLYF.

A word on this clone: Genes and germline come from the mouse. The CDR3 here is CASSRTGTGESEQYF. The DNA read from the CDR3 is TGTGCAAGCAGCCGAACCGGGACAGGGGAAAGTGAACAGTAC. The chain carries TRBV16 and TRBJ2-7, with TRBD1 matching 10 bases. The CDR3 end falls 1 residue outside the read, so it is completed with the germline J gene. Trimming removed 5 bases from V and 6 bases from J; junction bases left unmatched: 10. CDR1 and CDR2 (germline): SGHSA, FRNQAP. The CDR3 extends over 15 amino acids.

On this clone itself: Gene labels here are mouse ones. The sequence runs out 1 residue before the end of the CDR3; the remainder is reconstructed from the germline J gene. The chain carries TRBV2 and TRBJ1-5; 10 bases are a match to TRBD1. Germline CDR1 and CDR2: LGHNA and YSYQKL. The CDR3 is 16 amino acids. After removal of 0 bases from V and 9 bases from J, the junction contained 8 bases not matched to a gene. Partial CDR3 DNA: TGTGCCAGCAGCCAAGATACGGGACAGGGGCTACGGGCTCCGCTT. It is translated as CASSQDTGQGLRAPL. The CDR3 as a whole reads CASSQDTGQGLRAPLF.

A single count supports this clone. Gene names follow the mouse nomenclature. The DNA read from the CDR3 is TGTGCAAGCAGCTTAGATGGGGCTAGTGCAGAAACGCTGTAT. Translating gives CASSLDGASAETLY. The full CDR3 reads CASSLDGASAETLYF. The genes are TRBV16 and TRBJ2-3; D may correspond to TRBD1 or TRBD2 (5 bases each). The read terminates 1 residue ahead of where the CDR3 ends, so the germline J gene completes it. The CDR3 totals 15 residues. V lost 0 bases and J lost 0, with 7 bases in between. Looked up from germline, CDR1 is SGHSA and CDR2 is FRNQAP.

Comments on this clone: Gene names and germline match the mouse. From the germline J gene comes the end of the CDR3, since the read stops 1 residue before it. This chain uses TRBV19 with TRBJ2-7; TRBD2 aligns across 11 bases. Germline CDR1 is FNHDT and CDR2 is SITEND (reference sequence). Unmatched junction bases numbered 6, after V lost 4 bases and J lost 0 bases. The CDR3 consists of 16 residues. The CDR3 loop is CASSLDWGGSSYEQYF. The sequenced part of the CDR3 DNA is TGTGCCAGCAGTCTCGACTGGGGGGGGAGCTCCTATGAACAGTAC.

About this clone: The gene names here belong to mouse. The CDR3 end falls 1 residue outside the read, so it is completed with the germline J gene. This rearrangement joins TRBV19 to TRBJ1-1; D remains unclear. Germline V gene lookup returns CDR1 FNHDT and CDR2 SITEND (reference sequence). The CDR3 extends over 12 amino acids. Trimming took 0 bases from V and 3 from J, leaving 3 bases between them. CDR3 loop: CASSIDDTEVFF. Incomplete CDR3 DNA: TGTGCCAGCAGTATAGATGACACAGAAGTCTTC.